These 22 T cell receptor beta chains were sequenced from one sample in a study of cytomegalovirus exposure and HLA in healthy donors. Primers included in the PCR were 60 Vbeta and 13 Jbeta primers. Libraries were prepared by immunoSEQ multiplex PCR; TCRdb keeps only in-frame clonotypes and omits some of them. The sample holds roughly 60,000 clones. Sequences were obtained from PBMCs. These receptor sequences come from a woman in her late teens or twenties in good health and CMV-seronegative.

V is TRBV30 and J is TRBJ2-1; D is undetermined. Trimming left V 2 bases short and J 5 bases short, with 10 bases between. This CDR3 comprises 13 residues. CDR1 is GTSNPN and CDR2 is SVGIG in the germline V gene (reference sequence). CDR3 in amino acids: CAWSRGANNEQFF. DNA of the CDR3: TGTGCCTGGAGTCGAGGCGCCAACAATGAGCAGTTCTTC.

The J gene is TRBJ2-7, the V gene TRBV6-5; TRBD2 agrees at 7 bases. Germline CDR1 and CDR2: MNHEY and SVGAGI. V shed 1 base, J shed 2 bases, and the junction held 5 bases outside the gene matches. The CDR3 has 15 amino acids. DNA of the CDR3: TGTGCCAGCAGTTACTTCGGTGGGAGGGCCTACGAGCAGTACTTC. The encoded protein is CASSYFGGRAYEQYF.

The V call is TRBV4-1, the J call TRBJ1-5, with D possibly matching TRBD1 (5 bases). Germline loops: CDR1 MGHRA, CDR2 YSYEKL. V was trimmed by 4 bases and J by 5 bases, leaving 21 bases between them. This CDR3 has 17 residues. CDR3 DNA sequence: TGCGCCAGCAGCCCAACCCGGTATAACCAGGGCCATCAGCCCCAGCATTTT. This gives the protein CASSPTRYNQGHQPQHF.

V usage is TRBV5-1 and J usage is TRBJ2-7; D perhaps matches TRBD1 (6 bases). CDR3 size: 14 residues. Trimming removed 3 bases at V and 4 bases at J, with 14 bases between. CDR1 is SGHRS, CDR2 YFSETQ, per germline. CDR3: CASSSTGLGYEQYF. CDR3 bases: TGCGCCAGCAGCTCTACAGGGTTGGGATACGAGCAGTACTTC.

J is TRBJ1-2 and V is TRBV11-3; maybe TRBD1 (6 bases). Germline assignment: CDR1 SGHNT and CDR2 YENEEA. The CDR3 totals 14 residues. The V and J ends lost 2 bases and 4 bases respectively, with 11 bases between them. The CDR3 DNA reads TGTGCCAGCAGCTTAAGGGGGACAAGCTATGGCTACACCTTC. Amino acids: CASSLRGTSYGYTF.

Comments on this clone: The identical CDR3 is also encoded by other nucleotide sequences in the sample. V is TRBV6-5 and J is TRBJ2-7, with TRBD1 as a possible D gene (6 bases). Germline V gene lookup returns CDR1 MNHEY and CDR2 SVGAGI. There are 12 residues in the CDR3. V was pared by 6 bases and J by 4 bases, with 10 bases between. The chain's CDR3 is CASSQTGYEQYF. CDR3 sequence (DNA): TGTGCCAGCAGCCAGACAGGTTACGAGCAGTACTTC.

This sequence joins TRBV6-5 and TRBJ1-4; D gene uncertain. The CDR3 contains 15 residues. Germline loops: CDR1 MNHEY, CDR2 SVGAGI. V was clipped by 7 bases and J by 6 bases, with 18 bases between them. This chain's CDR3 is CASTRTPDGYEKLFF. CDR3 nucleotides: TGTGCCAGCACCCGAACACCCGACGGGTATGAAAAACTGTTTTTT.

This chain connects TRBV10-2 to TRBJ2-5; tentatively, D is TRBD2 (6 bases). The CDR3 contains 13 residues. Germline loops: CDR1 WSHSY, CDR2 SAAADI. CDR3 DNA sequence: TGCGCGCGACACCCGACTAGCCAAGAGACCCAGTACTTC. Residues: CARHPTSQETQYF.

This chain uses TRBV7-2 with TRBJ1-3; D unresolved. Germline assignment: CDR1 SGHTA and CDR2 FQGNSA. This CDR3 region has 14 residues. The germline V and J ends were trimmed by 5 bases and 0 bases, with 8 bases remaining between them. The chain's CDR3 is CASSTGLSGNTIYF. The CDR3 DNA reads TGTGCCAGCAGCACCGGACTCTCTGGAAACACCATATATTTT.

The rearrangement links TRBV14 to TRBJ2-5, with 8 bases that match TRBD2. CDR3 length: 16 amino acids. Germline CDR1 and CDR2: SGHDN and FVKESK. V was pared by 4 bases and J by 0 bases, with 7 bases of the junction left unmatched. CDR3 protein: CASSPLRGAYQETQYF. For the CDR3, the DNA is TGTGCCAGCAGCCCATTGCGGGGGGCCTACCAAGAGACCCAGTACTTC. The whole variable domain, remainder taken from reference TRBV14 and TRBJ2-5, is EAGVTQFPSHSVIEKGQTVTLRCDPISGHDNLYWYRRVMGKEIKFLLHFVKESKQDESGMPNNRFLAERTGGTYSTLKVQPAELEDSGVYFCASSPLRGAYQETQYFGPGTRLLVL.

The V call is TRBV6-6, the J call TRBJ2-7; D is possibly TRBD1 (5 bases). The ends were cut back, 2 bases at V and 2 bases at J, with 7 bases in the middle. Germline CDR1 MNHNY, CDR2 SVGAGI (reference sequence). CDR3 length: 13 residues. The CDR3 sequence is CASSYQGTYEQYF. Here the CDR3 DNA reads TGTGCCAGCAGTTACCAGGGTACCTACGAGCAGTACTTC.

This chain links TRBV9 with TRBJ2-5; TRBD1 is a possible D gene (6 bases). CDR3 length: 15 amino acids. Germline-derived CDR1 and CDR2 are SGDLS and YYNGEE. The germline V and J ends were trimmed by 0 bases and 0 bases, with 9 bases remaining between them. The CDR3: CASSVDQGYQETQYF. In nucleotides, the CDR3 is TGTGCCAGCAGCGTAGATCAGGGGTACCAAGAGACCCAGTACTTC.

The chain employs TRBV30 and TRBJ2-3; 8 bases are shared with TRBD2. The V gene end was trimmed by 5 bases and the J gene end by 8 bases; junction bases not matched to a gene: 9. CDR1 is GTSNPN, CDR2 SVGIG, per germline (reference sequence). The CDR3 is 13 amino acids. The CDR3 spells CAWASGPPGTQYF. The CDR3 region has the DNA TGTGCCTGGGCTAGCGGGCCTCCCGGTACGCAGTATTTT.

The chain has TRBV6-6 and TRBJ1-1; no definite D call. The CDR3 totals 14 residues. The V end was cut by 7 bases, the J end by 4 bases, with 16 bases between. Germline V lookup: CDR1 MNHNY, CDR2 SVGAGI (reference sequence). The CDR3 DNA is TGTGCCAGCACCCCCCCGGGGAGCTCCACTGAAGCTTTCTTT. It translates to CASTPPGSSTEAFF.

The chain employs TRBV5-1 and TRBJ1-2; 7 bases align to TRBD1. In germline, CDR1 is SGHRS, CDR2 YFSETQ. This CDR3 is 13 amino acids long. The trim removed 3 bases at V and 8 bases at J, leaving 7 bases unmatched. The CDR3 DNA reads TGCGCCAGCAGCTCGGACAGGACTCGGGGCTACACCTTC. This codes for CASSSDRTRGYTF.

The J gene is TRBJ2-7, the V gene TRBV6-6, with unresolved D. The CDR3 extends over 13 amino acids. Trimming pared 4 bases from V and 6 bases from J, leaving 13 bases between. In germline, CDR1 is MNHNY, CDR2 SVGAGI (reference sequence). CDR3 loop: CASSSVPAGEQYF. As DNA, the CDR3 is TGTGCCAGCAGTTCGGTCCCCGCTGGCGAGCAGTACTTC.

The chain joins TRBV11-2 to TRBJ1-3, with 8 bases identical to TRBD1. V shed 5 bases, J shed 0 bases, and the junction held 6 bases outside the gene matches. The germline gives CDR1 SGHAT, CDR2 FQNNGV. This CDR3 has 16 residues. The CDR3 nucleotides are TGTGCCAGCAGCGGTGGGACAGGCCACTCTGGAAACACCATATATTTT. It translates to CASSGGTGHSGNTIYF.

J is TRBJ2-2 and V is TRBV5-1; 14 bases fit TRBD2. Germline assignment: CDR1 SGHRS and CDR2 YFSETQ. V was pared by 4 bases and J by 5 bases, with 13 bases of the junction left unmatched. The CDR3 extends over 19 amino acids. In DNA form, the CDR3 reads TGCGCCAGCAGCCTTACCGGGACTAGCGGGAGATGGGTAACCGGGGAGCTGTTTTTT. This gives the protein CASSLTGTSGRWVTGELFF. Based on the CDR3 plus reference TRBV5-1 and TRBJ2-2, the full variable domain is KAGVTQTPRYLIKTRGQQVTLSCSPISGHRSVSWYQQTPGQGLQFLFEYFSETQRNKGNFPGRFSGRQFSNSRSEMNVSTLELGDSALYLCASSLTGTSGRWVTGELFFGEGSRLTVL.

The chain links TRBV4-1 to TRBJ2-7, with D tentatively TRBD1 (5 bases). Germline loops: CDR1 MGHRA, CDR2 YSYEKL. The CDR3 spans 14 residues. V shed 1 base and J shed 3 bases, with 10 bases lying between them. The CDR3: CASSQATANYEQYF. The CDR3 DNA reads TGCGCCAGCAGCCAAGCGACAGCCAACTACGAGCAGTACTTC.

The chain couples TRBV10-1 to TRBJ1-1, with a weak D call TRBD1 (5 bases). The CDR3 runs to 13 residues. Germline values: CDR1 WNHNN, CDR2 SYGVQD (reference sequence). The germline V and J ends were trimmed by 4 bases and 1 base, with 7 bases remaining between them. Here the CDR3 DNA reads TGCGCCAGCAGTGGACAGTGGAACACTGAAGCTTTCTTT. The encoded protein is CASSGQWNTEAFF.

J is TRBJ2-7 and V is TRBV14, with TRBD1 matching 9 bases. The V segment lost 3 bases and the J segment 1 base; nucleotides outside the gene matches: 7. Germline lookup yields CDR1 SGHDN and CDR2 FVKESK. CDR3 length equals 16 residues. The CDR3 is CASSQLPGQGSYEQYF. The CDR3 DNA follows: TGTGCCAGCAGCCAGCTCCCGGGACAGGGATCCTACGAGCAGTACTTC.

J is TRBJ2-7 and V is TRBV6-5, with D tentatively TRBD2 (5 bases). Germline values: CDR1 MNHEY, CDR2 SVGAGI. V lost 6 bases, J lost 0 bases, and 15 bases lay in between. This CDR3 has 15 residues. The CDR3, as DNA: TGTGCCAGCAGAGAATACCGAGGGTTCTCCTACGAGCAGTACTTC. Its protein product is CASREYRGFSYEQYF.